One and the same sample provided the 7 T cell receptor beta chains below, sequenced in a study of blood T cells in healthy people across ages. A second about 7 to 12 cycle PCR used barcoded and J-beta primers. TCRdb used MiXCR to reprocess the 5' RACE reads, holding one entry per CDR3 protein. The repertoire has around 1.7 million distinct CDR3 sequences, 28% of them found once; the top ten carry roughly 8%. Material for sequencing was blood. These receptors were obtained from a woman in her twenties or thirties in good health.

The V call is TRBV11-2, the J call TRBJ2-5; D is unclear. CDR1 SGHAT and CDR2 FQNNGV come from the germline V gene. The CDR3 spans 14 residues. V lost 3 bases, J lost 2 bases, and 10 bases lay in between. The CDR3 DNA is TGTGCCAGCAGCTTGGACGATTTTCAAGAGACCCAGTACTTC. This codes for CASSLDDFQETQYF.

CDR3 amino acids: CAISEGAGGPGEQFF. CDR3 DNA sequence: TGTGCCATCAGTGAGGGGGCGGGAGGGCCTGGCGAGCAGTTCTTC. This rearrangement joins TRBV10-3 to TRBJ2-1; the match to TRBD2 covers 9 bases. Trimming cost V 2 bases and J 10 bases; bases outside gene matches: 9. CDR1 and CDR2 (germline): ENHRY, SYGVKD. The CDR3 covers 15 residues.

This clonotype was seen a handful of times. CDR3 amino acids: CASSVVPIGNEQFF. Here the CDR3 DNA reads TGTGCCAGCAGCGTAGTACCAATTGGCAATGAGCAGTTCTTC. This chain links TRBV9 with TRBJ2-1; no definite D call. Trimming took 0 bases from V and 6 from J, leaving 10 bases between them. Germline V gene sequence: CDR1 SGDLS, CDR2 YYNGEE. The CDR3 consists of 14 residues.

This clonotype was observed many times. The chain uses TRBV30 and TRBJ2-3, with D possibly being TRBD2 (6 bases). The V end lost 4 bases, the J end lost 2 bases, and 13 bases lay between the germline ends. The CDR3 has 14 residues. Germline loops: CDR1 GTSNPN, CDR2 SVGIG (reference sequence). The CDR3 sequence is CAWNPTGATDTQYF. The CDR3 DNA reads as TGTGCCTGGAACCCCACGGGAGCCACAGATACGCAGTATTTT.

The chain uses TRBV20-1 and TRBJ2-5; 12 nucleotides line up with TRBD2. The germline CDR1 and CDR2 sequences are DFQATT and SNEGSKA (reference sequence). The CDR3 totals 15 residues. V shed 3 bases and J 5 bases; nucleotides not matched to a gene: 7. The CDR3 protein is CSASPLLAGGETQYF. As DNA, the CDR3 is TGCAGTGCTAGCCCCCTCCTAGCGGGGGGGGAGACCCAGTACTTC.

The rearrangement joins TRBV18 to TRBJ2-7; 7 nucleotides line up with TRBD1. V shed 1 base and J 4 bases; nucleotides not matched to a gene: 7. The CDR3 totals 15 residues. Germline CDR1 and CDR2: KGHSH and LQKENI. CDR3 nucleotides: TGTGCCAGCTCACCACGAGAGACAGGGATGTACGAGCAGTACTTC. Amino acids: CASSPRETGMYEQYF.

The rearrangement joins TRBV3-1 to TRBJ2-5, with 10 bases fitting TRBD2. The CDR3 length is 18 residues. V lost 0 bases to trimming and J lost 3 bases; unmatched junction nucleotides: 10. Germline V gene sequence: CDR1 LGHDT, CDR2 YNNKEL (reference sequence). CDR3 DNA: TGTGCCAGCAGCCAAGATAAGGGGCTAGCGGGGGCTGAAGAGACCCAGTACTTC. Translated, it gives CASSQDKGLAGAEETQYF.